Included here is one T cell receptor (beta chain) sequence, with context. This clonotype came up many times. Its antigen remains undetermined. The sample holds no much larger clone one base away, and base qualities are not on file. The receptor library was made with 5' RACE. Sequenced on a NextSeq 500. Unique molecular identifiers were attached to individual cDNA molecules in the TCR library protocol so that sequencing error and PCR bias could be corrected. Both TCR alpha and beta chains were sequenced, and tight co-correlation was observed between alpha and beta sequence abundances in each sample. Per the original workflow: Decombinator V4 was used to annotate the V gene, J gene and CDR3 of the TCR sequences. Expanded TCRs were defined as changing significantly between any two time points under a Poisson model with p below 0.0001. TCR abundances were normalised to the total number of TCRs sequenced in each sample and reported as counts per million. TRAV1-2 paired with TRAJ12, TRAJ20 or TRAJ33 defined MAIT TCRs, while TRAV10 paired with TRAJ18 defined iNKT TCRs. VDJdb, accessed 1 November 2021, was searched for CMV, EBV and SARS-CoV-2 annotated TCRs, with TCRs annotated for multiple antigens excluded. The raw public reads went through TCRdb reprocessing: fastp at Q25, MiXCR clone calling, in-frame beta chains kept. Each record represents a unique CDR3 protein, reported with the most common genes and DNA among its rows. The V and J calls follow TCRdb's processing rather than the paper's. Here the sample has approximately 50,000 distinct CDR3 sequences; around a tenth occur a single time. The ten largest clonotypes hold about 15% of the sample.

The sample is drawn from a study of early T cells in non-severe SARS-CoV-2 infection listed by TCRdb under 2021. Describing the broader study: Because TCR sequencing relied on bulk RNA taken from unsorted whole blood, pairing of alpha and beta chains was not possible. The paper as a whole reports these results and caveats: Matching against VDJdb was skewed toward anti-spike CD8 responses, likely underestimated virus-specific expansions, and missed private and CD4 specificities.

Including cysteine and phenylalanine, the CDR3 has 17 amino acids. Left in the record is the CDR3 DNA by itself, 51 bases read in frame from the first base. The germline V gene (reference sequence) sets CDR1 to LNHDA and CDR2 to SQIVND. V is cut by 5 bases and J by 0 bases, and the space between the germline ends is 17 bases. Set within a cohort of healthcare workers in London, UK, this nested case-control study involved weekly PCR testing of nasopharyngeal swabs along with blood sampling. Healthcare workers were recruited between 23 and 31 March 2020, during the week of the UK lockdown, and were followed weekly for up to roughly 15 weeks.

Sequencing was performed on whole blood. The TCR sequence derives from an adult who was a healthcare worker with PCR-confirmed SARS-CoV-2 infection or an uninfected control (not recorded which). The chain is made from TRBV19 and TRBJ1-5; the D region possibly corresponds to TRBD1 (5 bases align). The CDR3 is CASSSMGQGISNQPQHF. The nucleotides are TGTGCCAGTAGTTCAATGGGGCAGGGAATTAGCAATCAGCCCCAGCATTTT.